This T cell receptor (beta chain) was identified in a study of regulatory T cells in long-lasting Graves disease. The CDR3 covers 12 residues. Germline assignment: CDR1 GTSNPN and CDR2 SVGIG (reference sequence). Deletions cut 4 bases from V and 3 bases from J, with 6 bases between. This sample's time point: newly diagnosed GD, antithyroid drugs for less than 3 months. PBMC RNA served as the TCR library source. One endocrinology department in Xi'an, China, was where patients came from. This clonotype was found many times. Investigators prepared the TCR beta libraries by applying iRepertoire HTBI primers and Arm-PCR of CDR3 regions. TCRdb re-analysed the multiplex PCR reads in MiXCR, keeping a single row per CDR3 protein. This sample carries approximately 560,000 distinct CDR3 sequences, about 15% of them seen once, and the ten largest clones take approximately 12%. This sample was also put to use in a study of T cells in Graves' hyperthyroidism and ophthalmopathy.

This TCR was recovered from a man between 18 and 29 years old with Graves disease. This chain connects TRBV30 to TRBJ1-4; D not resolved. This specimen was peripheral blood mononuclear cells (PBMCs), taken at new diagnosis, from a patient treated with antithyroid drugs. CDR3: CAWNGPNEKLFF. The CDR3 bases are TGTGCCTGGAACGGTCCTAATGAAAAACTGTTTTTT.